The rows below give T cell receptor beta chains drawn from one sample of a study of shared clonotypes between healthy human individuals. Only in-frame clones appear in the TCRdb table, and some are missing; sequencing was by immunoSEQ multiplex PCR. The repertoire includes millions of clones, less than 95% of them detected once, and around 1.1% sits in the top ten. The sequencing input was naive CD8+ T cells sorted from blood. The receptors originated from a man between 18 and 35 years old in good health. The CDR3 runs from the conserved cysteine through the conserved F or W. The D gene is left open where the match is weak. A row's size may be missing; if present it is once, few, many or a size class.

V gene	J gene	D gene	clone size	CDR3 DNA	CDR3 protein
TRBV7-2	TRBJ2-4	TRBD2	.	TGTGCCAGCAGCTTAAGGGGCGGGAGCACCAAAAACATTCAGTACTTC	CASSLRGGSTKNIQYF
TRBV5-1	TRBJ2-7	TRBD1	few	TGCGCCAGCAGCTTGGGACAGGGGGCCCACGAGCAGTACTTC	CASSLGQGAHEQYF
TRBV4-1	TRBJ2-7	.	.	TGCGCCAGCAGTCCCCCTCTTGGGGGCGAGCAGTACTTC	CASSPPLGGEQYF
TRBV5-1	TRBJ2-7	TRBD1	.	TGCGCCAGCAGCTTGTGGGACAGGGACTACGAGCAGTACTTC	CASSLWDRDYEQYF
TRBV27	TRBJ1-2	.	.	TGTGCCAGCTTCCAGGGGAGCTATGGCTACACCTTC	CASFQGSYGYTF
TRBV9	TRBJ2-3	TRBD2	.	TGTGCCAGCAGCGGTTCCCTAGCGGGGCTACCCACAGATACGCAGTATTTT	CASSGSLAGLPTDTQYF
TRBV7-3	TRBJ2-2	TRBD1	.	TGTGCCAGCAGCTTAACACAAGGGACAGAGAACACCGGGGAGCTGTTTTTT	CASSLTQGTENTGELFF
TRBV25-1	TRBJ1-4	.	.	TGTGCCAGCAGTGAAAAAACAGCCTCTAATGAAAAACTGTTTTTT	CASSEKTASNEKLFF
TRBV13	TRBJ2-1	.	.	TGTGCCAGCAGCTTAGGGCGACAGAGCTCCTACAATGAGCAGTTCTTC	CASSLGRQSSYNEQFF
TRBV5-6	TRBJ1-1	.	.	TGTGCCAGCAGCTCAACGGTGGAAACTGAAGCTTTCTTT	CASSSTVETEAFF
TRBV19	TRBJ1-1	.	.	TGTGCCAGTAGTAACAGGATCCTTGAAGCTTTCTTT	CASSNRILEAFF
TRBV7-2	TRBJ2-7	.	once	TGTGCCAGCAGCTTTGGGGAATACGAGCAGTACTTC	CASSFGEYEQYF
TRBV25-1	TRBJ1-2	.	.	TGTGCCAGTACGGGCTTCAAGGGTGGCTACACCTTC	CASTGFKGGYTF
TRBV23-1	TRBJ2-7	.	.	TGCGCCAGCAGTCACTGCCGGGGGGCGATCTCCTACGAGCAGTACTTC	CASSHCRGAISYEQYF
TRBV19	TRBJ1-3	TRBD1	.	TGTGCCAGTAGTGAGTGGACAGGGGCCGCTGGAAACACCATATATTTT	CASSEWTGAAGNTIYF
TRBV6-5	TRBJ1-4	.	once	TGTGCCAGCAGTTACACCGGCAGTAGTGAAAAACTGTTTTTT	CASSYTGSSEKLFF
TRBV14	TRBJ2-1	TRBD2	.	TGTGCCAGCAGCCCAACCCTAGCGGACCCCTGGAATGAGCAGTTCTTC	CASSPTLADPWNEQFF
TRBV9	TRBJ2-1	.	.	TGTGCCAGCAGCGTAGTGGGGGGGCTCAATGAGCAGTTCTTC	CASSVVGGLNEQFF
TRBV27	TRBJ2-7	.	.	TGTGCCAGCAGTCCCAATTCAGGCGAATCGGGTCAGGTCTACGAGCAGTACTTC	CASSPNSGESGQVYEQYF
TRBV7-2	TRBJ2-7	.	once	TGTGCCAGCAGCCCGGCCGGGACGGGGAGGCACGAGCAGTACTTC	CASSPAGTGRHEQYF
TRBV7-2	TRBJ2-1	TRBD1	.	TGTGCCAGCAGCTACGGGACAGGATGGGCGCGAAATGAGCAGTTCTTC	CASSYGTGWARNEQFF
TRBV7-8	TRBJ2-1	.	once	TGTGCCAGCAGCTTAGAACTCGCCGAGCAGTTCTTC	CASSLELAEQFF
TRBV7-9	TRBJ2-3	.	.	TGTGCCAGCAGCGTGACCCTCACAGATACGCAGTATTTT	CASSVTLTDTQYF
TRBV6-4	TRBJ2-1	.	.	TGTGCCAGCAGTGACTCGTGGTTAGATGAGCAGTTCTTC	CASSDSWLDEQFF
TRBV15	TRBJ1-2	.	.	TGTGCCACCAGCAGAGACAATGTGGCAGAAGACTACACCTTC	CATSRDNVAEDYTF
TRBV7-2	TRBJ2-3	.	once	TGTGCCAGCAGCTTTCTCTGGGGGGCCAGAGATACGCAGTATTTT	CASSFLWGARDTQYF
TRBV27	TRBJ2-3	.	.	TGTGCCAGCAGTTTAGCACCGATGCCAGATACGCAGTATTTT	CASSLAPMPDTQYF
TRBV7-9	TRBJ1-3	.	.	TGTGCCAGCAGCTTAGAAATTGGCAAACCTGGAAACACCATATATTTT	CASSLEIGKPGNTIYF
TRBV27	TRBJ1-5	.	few	TGTGCCAGCAGTTTAGACAGATCCCAGCCCCAGCATTTT	CASSLDRSQPQHF
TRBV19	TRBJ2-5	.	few	TGTGCCAGTAGTATCTTAGACCAAGAGACCCAGTACTTC	CASSILDQETQYF
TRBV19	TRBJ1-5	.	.	TGTGCCAGTAGCTACCAAAGGGGGGAAAATCAGCCCCAGCATTTT	CASSYQRGENQPQHF
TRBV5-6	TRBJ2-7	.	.	TGTGCCAGCAGCCTTTCGTACGGGATCTACGAGCAGTACTTC	CASSLSYGIYEQYF
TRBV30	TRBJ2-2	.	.	TGTGCCTGGGAGCCTGCGGGCGGGGAGCTGTTTTTT	CAWEPAGGELFF
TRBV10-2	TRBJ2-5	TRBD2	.	TGCGCCAGCAGTTGGGGGGGAGAGACCCAGTACTTC	CASSWGGETQYF
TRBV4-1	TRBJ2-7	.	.	TGCGCCAGCAGCCGCACCGGGACCAGCCAAGGCGAGCAGTACTTC	CASSRTGTSQGEQYF
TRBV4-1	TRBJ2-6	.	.	TGCGCCAGCAGCCGAGTCTCAGGGAACTCTGGGGCCAACGTCCTGACTTTC	CASSRVSGNSGANVLTF
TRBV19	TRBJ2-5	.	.	TGTGCCAGTAGTATAAGGGTACGAGAGACCCAGTACTTC	CASSIRVRETQYF